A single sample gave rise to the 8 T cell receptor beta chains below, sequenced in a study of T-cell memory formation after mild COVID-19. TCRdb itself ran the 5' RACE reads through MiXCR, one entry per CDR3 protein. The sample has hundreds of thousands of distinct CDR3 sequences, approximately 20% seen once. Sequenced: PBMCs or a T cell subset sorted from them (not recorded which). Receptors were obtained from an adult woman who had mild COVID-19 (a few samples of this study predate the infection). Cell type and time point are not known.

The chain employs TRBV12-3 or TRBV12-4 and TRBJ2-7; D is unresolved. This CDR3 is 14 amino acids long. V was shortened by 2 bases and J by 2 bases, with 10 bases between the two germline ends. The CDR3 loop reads CASSLSGYTYEQYF. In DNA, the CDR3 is TGTGCCAGCAGTTTATCTGGGTACACCTACGAGCAGTACTTC.

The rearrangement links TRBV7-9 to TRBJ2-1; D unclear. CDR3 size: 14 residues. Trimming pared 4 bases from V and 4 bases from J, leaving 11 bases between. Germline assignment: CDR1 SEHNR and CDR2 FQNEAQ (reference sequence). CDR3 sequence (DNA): TGTGCCAGCAGCTCGTCGGTTGGGTACAATGAGCAGTTCTTC. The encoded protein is CASSSSVGYNEQFF.

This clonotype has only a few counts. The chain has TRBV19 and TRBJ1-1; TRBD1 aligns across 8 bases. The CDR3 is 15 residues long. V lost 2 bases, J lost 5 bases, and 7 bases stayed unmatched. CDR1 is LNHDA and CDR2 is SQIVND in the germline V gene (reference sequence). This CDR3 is CASSITQGAGTEAFF. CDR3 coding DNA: TGTGCCAGTAGTATAACCCAGGGGGCTGGGACTGAAGCTTTCTTT.

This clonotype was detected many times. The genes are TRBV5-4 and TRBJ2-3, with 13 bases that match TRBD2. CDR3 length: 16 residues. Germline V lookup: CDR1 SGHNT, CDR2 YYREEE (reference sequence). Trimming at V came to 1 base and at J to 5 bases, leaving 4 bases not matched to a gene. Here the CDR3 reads CASSLRLAGGRDTQYF. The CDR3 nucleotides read TGTGCCAGCAGCTTGAGACTAGCGGGAGGTCGAGATACGCAGTATTTT.

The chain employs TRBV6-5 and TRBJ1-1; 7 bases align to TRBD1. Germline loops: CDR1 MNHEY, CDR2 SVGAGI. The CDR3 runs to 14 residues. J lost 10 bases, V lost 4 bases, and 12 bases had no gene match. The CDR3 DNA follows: TGTGCCAGCAGTTGGAAAGGGGGCGCGTACGGAGCTTTCTTT. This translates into CASSWKGGAYGAFF.

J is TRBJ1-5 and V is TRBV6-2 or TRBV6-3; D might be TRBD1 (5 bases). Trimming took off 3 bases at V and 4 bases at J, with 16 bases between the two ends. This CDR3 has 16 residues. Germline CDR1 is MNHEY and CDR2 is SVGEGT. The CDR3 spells CASSYGGVGTNQPQHF. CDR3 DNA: TGTGCCAGCAGTTATGGGGGAGTCGGTACAAATCAGCCCCAGCATTTT.

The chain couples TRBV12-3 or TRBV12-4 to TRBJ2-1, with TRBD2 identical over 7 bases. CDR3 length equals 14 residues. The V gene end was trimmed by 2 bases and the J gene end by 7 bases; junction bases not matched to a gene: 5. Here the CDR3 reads CASSLSWGGNEQFF. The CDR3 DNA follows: TGTGCCAGCAGTTTATCCTGGGGGGGGAATGAGCAGTTCTTC.

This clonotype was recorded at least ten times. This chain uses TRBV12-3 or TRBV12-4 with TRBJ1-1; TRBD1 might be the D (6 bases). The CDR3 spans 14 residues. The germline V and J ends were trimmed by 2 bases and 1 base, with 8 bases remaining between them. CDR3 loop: CASSLQGSNTEAFF. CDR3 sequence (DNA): TGTGCCAGCAGTTTACAGGGGTCGAACACTGAAGCTTTCTTT.